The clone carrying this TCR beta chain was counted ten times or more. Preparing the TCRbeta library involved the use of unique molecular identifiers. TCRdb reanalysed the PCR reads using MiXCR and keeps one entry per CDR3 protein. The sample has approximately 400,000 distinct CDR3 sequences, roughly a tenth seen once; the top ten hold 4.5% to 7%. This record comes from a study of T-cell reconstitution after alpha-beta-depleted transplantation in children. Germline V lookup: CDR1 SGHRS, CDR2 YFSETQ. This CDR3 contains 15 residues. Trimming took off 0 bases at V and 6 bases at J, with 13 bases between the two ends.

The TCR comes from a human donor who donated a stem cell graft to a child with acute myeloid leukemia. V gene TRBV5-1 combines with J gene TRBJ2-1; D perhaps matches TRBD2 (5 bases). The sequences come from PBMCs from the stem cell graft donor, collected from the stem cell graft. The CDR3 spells CASSLVARSSNEQFF. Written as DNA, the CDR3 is TGCGCCAGCAGCTTGGTAGCGCGGAGCTCCAATGAGCAGTTCTTC. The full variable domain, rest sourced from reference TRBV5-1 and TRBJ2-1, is KAGVTQTPRYLIKTRGQQVTLSCSPISGHRSVSWYQQTPGQGLQFLFEYFSETQRNKGNFPGRFSGRQFSNSRSEMNVSTLELGDSALYLCASSLVARSSNEQFFGPGTRLTVL.